These 28 T cell receptor beta chains originate from one sample sequenced in a study of T-cell reconstitution after alpha-beta-depleted transplantation in children. Researchers prepared the TCRbeta library using unique molecular identifiers, the study reports. TCRdb itself ran the PCR reads through MiXCR, one entry per CDR3 protein. The table lists 210,000 or so distinct CDR3 sequences, around 9.9% of them singletons. The sample in question was PBMCs, obtained before TCRalphabeta/CD19-depleted stem cell transplant. The source of these receptors is a child in the first two years of life with acute myeloid leukemia, due to receive a stem cell transplant.

This clonotype came up many times. The chain carries TRBV11-2 and TRBJ2-1; 11 nucleotides line up with TRBD2. Germline CDR1 and CDR2: SGHAT and FQNNGV. The CDR3 loop spans 19 amino acids. V trimming: 7 bases; J trimming: 3 bases; junction bases outside the gene matches: 17. The CDR3 region is CASTNRGLAGGSGYNEQFF. The CDR3 DNA follows: TGTGCCAGCACGAACAGGGGTCTAGCGGGAGGTAGTGGCTACAATGAGCAGTTCTTC.

The J gene is TRBJ2-5, the V gene TRBV18; 7 bases agree with TRBD1. Germline values: CDR1 KGHSH, CDR2 LQKENI. The V and J ends lost 4 bases and 2 bases, in that order; junction bases with no gene match: 4. The CDR3 length is 14 residues. Here the CDR3 reads CASSRVGQQETQYF. In DNA, the CDR3 is TGTGCCAGCTCACGGGTGGGACAGCAAGAGACCCAGTACTTC.

The table lists this clonotype with many counts. This chain joins TRBV10-3 and TRBJ2-6; D is undetermined. Germline V gene data show CDR1 as ENHRY and CDR2 as SYGVKD. The CDR3 spans 17 residues. The germline V and J ends were trimmed by 3 bases and 2 bases, with 14 bases remaining between them. CDR3 nucleotides: TGTGCCATCAGTGACCCCGTTAGGGCAGCTGGGGCCAACGTCCTGACTTTC. The encoded protein is CAISDPVRAAGANVLTF.

This clonotype appeared a few times. The chain links TRBV5-6 to TRBJ2-5, with D perhaps matching TRBD2 (5 bases). CDR3 length equals 13 residues. V lost 1 base and J lost 6, with 10 bases in between. Germline V CDR1 and CDR2: SGHDT, YYEEEE. The CDR3 here is CASSLSDFQTQYF. The CDR3 DNA reads as TGTGCCAGCAGCTTGTCGGACTTCCAGACCCAGTACTTC.

This clonotype was detected many times. The chain has TRBV5-1 and TRBJ2-4; 8 nucleotides line up with TRBD1. Germline V gives CDR1 SGHRS, CDR2 YFSETQ. The ends lost 4 bases at V and 7 bases at J; junction bases unmatched: 7. The CDR3 is 14 residues long. CDR3 residues: CASSRGQGLNIQYF. As DNA, the CDR3 is TGCGCCAGCAGCCGTGGACAGGGCCTTAACATTCAGTACTTC. Using reference TRBV5-1 and TRBJ2-4 for the parts outside the CDR3, the full variable domain is KAGVTQTPRYLIKTRGQQVTLSCSPISGHRSVSWYQQTPGQGLQFLFEYFSETQRNKGNFPGRFSGRQFSNSRSEMNVSTLELGDSALYLCASSRGQGLNIQYFGAGTRLSVL.

This chain joins TRBV7-9 and TRBJ1-5, with 7 bases aligning to TRBD1. The CDR3 contains 14 residues. Germline CDR1 is SEHNR and CDR2 is FQNEAQ (reference sequence). J was trimmed by 3 bases and V by 6 bases; bases with no gene match: 5. CDR3 nucleotides: TGTGCCAGCAGACCGGACAGGACCAATCAGCCCCAGCATTTT. Translating gives CASRPDRTNQPQHF.

This clonotype was detected ten times or more. V is TRBV2 and J is TRBJ1-1; D unresolved. CDR1 is SNHLY, CDR2 FYNNEI, per germline. The CDR3 covers 14 residues. The V gene lost 3 bases and the J gene lost 0 bases, with 8 bases spanning the gap. CDR3 DNA sequence: TGTGCCAGCAGTGACCCGAGGATGAACACTGAAGCTTTCTTT. It specifies CASSDPRMNTEAFF.

The chain recombines TRBV12-3 or TRBV12-4 with TRBJ1-6; 7 positions agree with TRBD1. The V gene end was trimmed by 4 bases and the J gene end by 7 bases; junction bases not matched to a gene: 10. CDR3 size: 16 residues. Here the CDR3 reads CASSSHSTGLNSPLHF. The CDR3 DNA sequence: TGTGCCAGCAGTTCGCACTCGACAGGGCTAAATTCACCCCTCCACTTT.

This clonotype was counted ten times or more. The chain has TRBV11-2 and TRBJ2-1; no clear D. The germline V gene has CDR1 SGHAT and CDR2 FQNNGV. The V end was cut by 5 bases, the J end by 0 bases, with 11 bases between. CDR3 size: 15 residues. Here the CDR3 reads CASSPRYRSYNEQFF. DNA for the CDR3: TGTGCCAGCAGCCCTCGGTACCGCTCCTACAATGAGCAGTTCTTC. The full variable domain, rest sourced from reference TRBV11-2 and TRBJ2-1, is EAGVAQSPRYKIIEKRQSVAFWCNPISGHATLYWYQQILGQGPKLLIQFQNNGVVDDSQLPKDRFSAERLKGVDSTLKIQPAKLEDSAVYLCASSPRYRSYNEQFFGPGTRLTVL.

This clonotype occurred many times. The rearrangement links TRBV12-3 or TRBV12-4 to TRBJ2-3; the match to TRBD2 covers 9 bases. The CDR3 runs to 16 residues. V trimming: 4 bases; J trimming: 2 bases; junction bases outside the gene matches: 7. The CDR3 region is CASSSNLAGYTDTQYF. The CDR3 nucleotides are TGTGCCAGCAGTTCCAATCTAGCGGGGTACACAGATACGCAGTATTTT.

On this clonotype itself: One end of the junction does not line up with germline, which may come from a read error. The rearrangement joins TRBV5-5 to TRBJ1-5; D ambiguous. The CDR3 totals 14 residues. From germline, CDR1 is SGHKS and CDR2 YYEKEE (reference sequence). This chain's CDR3 is CASNLRGGNQPQHF. The CDR3 nucleotides are TGTGCCAGCAACTTGAGAGGAGGCAATCAGCCCCAGCATTTT.

J is TRBJ2-4 and V is TRBV2; weak D call: TRBD2 (6 bases). This CDR3 has 15 residues. CDR1 SNHLY and CDR2 FYNNEI come from the germline V gene. V dropped 6 bases and J dropped 0 bases, with 12 bases sitting between them. CDR3 in amino acids: CASSLGLIAKNIQYF. The CDR3 DNA reads TGTGCCAGCAGCCTCGGACTAATAGCCAAAAACATTCAGTACTTC. The full variable domain, its missing parts supplied by reference TRBV2 and TRBJ2-4, is EPEVTQTPSHQVTQMGQEVILRCVPISNHLYFYWYRQILGQKVEFLVSFYNNEISEKSEIFDDQFSVERPDGSNFTLKIRSTKLEDSAMYFCASSLGLIAKNIQYFGAGTRLSVL.

On this clonotype itself: A much bigger clone sits one base away, suggesting this may be a read error. V gene TRBV12-3 or TRBV12-4 combines with J gene TRBJ1-3; possible D gene TRBD1, 5 bases. V lost 4 bases and J lost 0, with 19 bases in between. The CDR3 totals 18 residues. The CDR3 bases are TGTGCCAGCAGTTCTTTTGAGACAGCCGCATACTCTGGAAACACCATATATTTT. This translates into CASSSFETAAYSGNTIYF.

This clonotype was seen only a few times. The chain recombines TRBV6-5 with TRBJ2-1; D remains ambiguous. Germline CDR1 is MNHEY and CDR2 is SVGAGI. This CDR3 comprises 14 residues. With 5 bases removed from V and 1 base from J, the gap between germline ends came to 9 bases. CDR3 sequence reads: CASSTDPSYNEQFF. The DNA for the CDR3 is TGTGCCAGCAGTACTGACCCTTCCTACAATGAGCAGTTCTTC.

This clonotype showed up many times. This chain's CDR3 is CASSLGLASPDTQYF. The CDR3 DNA is TGTGCCAGCAGTCTCGGACTAGCGTCTCCAGATACGCAGTATTTT. This chain connects TRBV12-3 or TRBV12-4 to TRBJ2-3; 9 nucleotides agree with TRBD2. The CDR3 is made up of 15 amino acids. V trimming: 5 bases; J trimming: 4 bases; junction bases outside the gene matches: 7.

As concerns this clonotype: This may stem from a read error, because a much larger clone lies one nucleotide away. V gene TRBV5-1 combines with J gene TRBJ1-5, with TRBD1 matching over 9 bases. CDR1 and CDR2 (germline): SGHRS, YFSETQ. The CDR3 is made up of 14 amino acids. Trimming removed 7 bases from V and 4 bases from J; junction bases left unmatched: 6. The CDR3 is CASGGQGRNQPQHF. The CDR3 nucleotides read TGCGCCAGCGGGGGACAGGGACGGAATCAGCCCCAGCATTTT. Using reference TRBV5-1 and TRBJ1-5 for the parts outside the CDR3, the full variable domain is KAGVTQTPRYLIKTRGQQVTLSCSPISGHRSVSWYQQTPGQGLQFLFEYFSETQRNKGNFPGRFSGRQFSNSRSEMNVSTLELGDSALYLCASGGQGRNQPQHFGDGTRLSIL.

There are many counts of this clonotype. This chain links TRBV7-2 with TRBJ2-3, with no clear D. V dropped 8 bases and J dropped 6 bases, with 15 bases sitting between them. Germline CDR1 reads SGHTA; CDR2 reads FQGNSA. The CDR3 length is 13 residues. The CDR3 bases are TGTGCCAGCGGACCGGCTTATATGGATACGCAGTATTTT. It translates to CASGPAYMDTQYF.

This clonotype was observed a few times. The chain recombines TRBV12-3 or TRBV12-4 with TRBJ1-6, with D perhaps matching TRBD1 (5 bases). This CDR3 is 16 amino acids long. V shed 5 bases and J shed 4 bases, with 15 bases lying between them. Here the CDR3 reads CASSTRPTGYNSPLHF. The CDR3, as DNA: TGTGCCAGCAGTACAAGACCAACAGGTTATAATTCACCCCTCCACTTT.

This clonotype was seen ten or more times. The rearrangement joins TRBV5-1 to TRBJ2-3, with 8 bases lining up with TRBD2. CDR1 is SGHRS and CDR2 is YFSETQ in the germline V gene. This CDR3 has 15 residues. Germline trimming cut 3 bases from V and 2 bases from J; bases unmatched to any gene: 5. The CDR3 coding sequence is TGCGCCAGCAGCTCCTCACTAGCGGCCACAGATACGCAGTATTTT. It encodes CASSSSLAATDTQYF.

V usage is TRBV18 and J usage is TRBJ2-2; D might be TRBD2 (5 bases). Germline CDR1 reads KGHSH; CDR2 reads LQKENI. This CDR3 contains 13 residues. V was trimmed by 2 bases and J by 9 bases, leaving 10 bases between them. CDR3 sequence reads: CASSPSGSRELFF. The CDR3 DNA follows: TGTGCCAGCTCACCAAGCGGATCCCGGGAGCTGTTTTTT.

This clonotype was detected ten times or more. The rearrangement uses TRBV4-1 and TRBJ1-2, with D perhaps TRBD1 (5 bases). Germline assignment: CDR1 MGHRA and CDR2 YSYEKL. This CDR3 region has 18 residues. V was cut by 0 bases and J by 2 bases, with 19 bases left in between. Here the CDR3 DNA reads TGCGCCAGCAGCCAAGAAGGGTCGGGGACCAGGGCAAACTATGGCTACACCTTC. Its protein product is CASSQEGSGTRANYGYTF.

This clonotype came up many times. This sequence joins TRBV5-1 and TRBJ1-2, with 8 positions matching TRBD1. The CDR3 consists of 15 residues. From germline, CDR1 is SGHRS and CDR2 YFSETQ. After removal of 7 bases from V and 2 bases from J, the junction contained 10 bases not matched to a gene. DNA for the CDR3: TGCGCCAGCTCCTCTCCTCCAGGGGGCAACTATGGCTACACCTTC. Translation: CASSSPPGGNYGYTF. Together with reference TRBV5-1 and TRBJ1-2, the CDR3 gives the full variable domain: KAGVTQTPRYLIKTRGQQVTLSCSPISGHRSVSWYQQTPGQGLQFLFEYFSETQRNKGNFPGRFSGRQFSNSRSEMNVSTLELGDSALYLCASSSPPGGNYGYTFGSGTRLTVV.

This clonotype was counted ten times or more. The gene calls are TRBV5-1 and TRBJ1-4, with D maybe TRBD1 (5 bases). The V gene's germline CDR1 is SGHRS and CDR2 YFSETQ. There are 15 residues in the CDR3. Trimming took off 3 bases at V and 5 bases at J, with 14 bases between the two ends. CDR3 sequence: CASSSVPGGNEKLFF. For the CDR3, the DNA is TGCGCCAGCAGCTCCGTCCCGGGGGGAAATGAAAAACTGTTTTTT.

This clonotype was recorded many times. This rearrangement joins TRBV10-3 to TRBJ2-5, with TRBD2 as a possible D gene (6 bases). Per germline, CDR1 ENHRY and CDR2 SYGVKD. Trimming pared 6 bases from V and 0 bases from J, leaving 11 bases between. This CDR3 has 14 residues. CDR3 nucleotide sequence: TGTGCCATCAGGGTAGAGCGGGACCAAGAGACCCAGTACTTC. Its translation is CAIRVERDQETQYF.

This clonotype was seen many times. The CDR3 reads CSAPGTSGRTDTQYF. The CDR3 DNA reads as TGCAGTGCTCCCGGGACTAGCGGACGCACAGATACGCAGTATTTT. The genes are TRBV20-1 and TRBJ2-3, with 11 bases fitting TRBD2. Looked up from germline, CDR1 is DFQATT and CDR2 is SNEGSKA (reference sequence). The ends lost 5 bases at V and 1 base at J; junction bases unmatched: 5. The CDR3 extends over 15 amino acids.

This clonotype occurred many times. The CDR3 here is CASSLGLSGNTIYF. CDR3 DNA: TGTGCCAGCAGCTTAGGCCTCTCTGGAAACACCATATATTTT. The rearrangement joins TRBV7-9 to TRBJ1-3; D remains unclear. V lost 1 base, J lost 0 bases, and 4 bases lay in between. CDR3 length equals 14 residues. From germline, CDR1 is SEHNR and CDR2 FQNEAQ (reference sequence).

Ten or more counts support this clonotype. V usage is TRBV29-1 and J usage is TRBJ2-3, with 14 positions matching TRBD2. Per germline, CDR1 SQVTM and CDR2 ANQGSEA. The CDR3 runs to 18 residues. V gave up 0 bases and J gave up 7 bases; unmatched junction bases: 12. This CDR3 is CSVEDPRTSGRYGNTQYF. Written as DNA, the CDR3 is TGCAGCGTTGAAGATCCTCGGACTAGCGGGAGGTACGGAAATACGCAGTATTTT.

The table lists this clonotype with many counts. V is TRBV6-1 and J is TRBJ1-3, with a tentative D call TRBD1 (5 bases). The CDR3 has 17 amino acids. The ends were cut back, 0 bases at V and 0 bases at J, with 12 bases in the middle. Germline loops: CDR1 MNHNS, CDR2 SASEGT. The CDR3 region has the DNA TGTGCCAGCAGTGAAGCGAGGGACGTTGGCTCTGGAAACACCATATATTTT. Translating it yields CASSEARDVGSGNTIYF.